The 23 T cell receptor beta chains below come from one sample, sequenced in a study of Graves' ophthalmopathy and Graves' hyperthyroidism. The authors amplified TCR beta CDR3 regions, and they did so from RNA transcripts for repertoire sequencing. HTBI-primed first-round RT-PCR preceded second-round multiplex PCR. TCRdb processed the multiplex PCR reads anew with MiXCR; each CDR3 protein has one entry. The data hold about 740,000 distinct CDR3 sequences, with 40% observed a single time. Specimen: peripheral blood. All receptors come from an adult man with Graves' ophthalmopathy.

Points on this clonotype: This CDR3 fails to terminate in the conserved phenylalanine or tryptophan, so it likely reflects a read error. The V and J genes are TRBV25-1 and TRBJ2-2, with D unresolved. The CDR3 contains 11 residues. Germline assignment: CDR1 MGHDK and CDR2 SYGVNS. The ends were cut back, 5 bases at V and 4 bases at J, with 2 bases in the middle. The CDR3 nucleotides are TGTGCCAGCAGTAGCACCGGGGAGCTGTTTCTT. Translating it yields CASSSTGELFL.

This clonotype has a handful of counts. The chain links TRBV6-6 to TRBJ1-1; D is uncertain. Trimming removed 4 bases from V and 2 bases from J, with 11 bases in between. Looked up from germline, CDR1 is MNHNY and CDR2 is SVGAGI (reference sequence). The CDR3 sequence is 14 residues long. This chain's CDR3 is CASSLTGFNTEAFF. The CDR3 region has the DNA TGTGCCAGCAGTTTAACCGGATTCAACACTGAAGCTTTCTTT.

Ten or more counts support this clonotype. The chain has TRBV11-2 and TRBJ2-5; either TRBD1 or TRBD2 may fit D (6 bases each). This CDR3 is 14 amino acids long. Germline V gives CDR1 SGHAT, CDR2 FQNNGV. The ends were cut back, 2 bases at V and 5 bases at J, with 12 bases in the middle. CDR3 DNA sequence: TGTGCCAGCAGCTTACCGGGGGCTGGGGAGACCCAGTACTTC. Translated, it gives CASSLPGAGETQYF. The variable domain in full, completed from reference TRBV11-2 and TRBJ2-5, reads EAGVAQSPRYKIIEKRQSVAFWCNPISGHATLYWYQQILGQGPKLLIQFQNNGVVDDSQLPKDRFSAERLKGVDSTLKIQPAKLEDSAVYLCASSLPGAGETQYFGPGTRLLVL.

This chain uses TRBV29-1 with TRBJ2-7; the D gene is possibly TRBD1 (6 bases). Germline V CDR1 and CDR2: SQVTM, ANQGSEA. CDR3 length equals 13 residues. Trimming removed 6 bases from V and 4 bases from J, with 16 bases in between. The CDR3 DNA sequence: TGCAGCGTCCATAGCAGGGACACGTACGAGCAGTACTTC. As protein: CSVHSRDTYEQYF.

This clonotype was observed many times. V is TRBV7-9 and J is TRBJ1-4, with D perhaps matching TRBD1 (6 bases). Germline values: CDR1 SEHNR, CDR2 FQNEAQ (reference sequence). The CDR3 has 16 residues. V dropped 5 bases and J dropped 8 bases, with 21 bases sitting between them. The CDR3: CASSPTRGSPGEKLFF. The CDR3 DNA sequence: TGTGCCAGCAGCCCAACCAGGGGCTCCCCCGGGGAAAAACTGTTTTTT.

A few counts support this clonotype. J is TRBJ2-7 and V is TRBV12-3 or TRBV12-4; 7 bases map to TRBD2. This CDR3 comprises 13 residues. V lost 2 bases to trimming and J lost 5 bases; unmatched junction nucleotides: 3. The CDR3 is CASSLKRGHEQYF. The CDR3 DNA reads as TGTGCCAGCAGTTTAAAGCGGGGCCACGAGCAGTACTTC.

V is TRBV11-2 and J is TRBJ1-4; 12 nucleotides align to TRBD1. This CDR3 has 17 amino acids. Germline V CDR1 and CDR2: SGHAT, FQNNGV. J lost 7 bases, V lost 0 bases, and 6 bases had no gene match. CDR3 bases: TGTGCCAGCAGCTTAGACGGGGACAGGGGGCGTCTTGAAAAACTGTTTTTT. Its protein product is CASSLDGDRGRLEKLFF.

Many counts were recorded for this clonotype. The V gene is TRBV29-1, the J gene TRBJ2-7; TRBD1 agrees at 7 bases. Germline-derived CDR1 and CDR2 are SQVTM and ANQGSEA. V lost 7 bases to trimming and J lost 2 bases; unmatched junction nucleotides: 8. The CDR3 runs to 13 residues. As DNA, the CDR3 is TGCAGCGCACGGGACAGAGCAACCTACGAGCAGTACTTC. Translated, it gives CSARDRATYEQYF.

This clonotype was recorded at least ten times. The chain recombines TRBV12-3 or TRBV12-4 with TRBJ2-7; no definite D call. Trimming left V 6 bases short and J 3 bases short, with 6 bases between. There are 11 residues in the CDR3. The CDR3 sequence: CASSSRYEQYF. As DNA, the CDR3 is TGTGCCAGCAGCTCCCGCTACGAGCAGTACTTC.

Many counts were recorded for this clonotype. The chain is built from TRBV20-1 and TRBJ2-7; D remains unclear. The CDR3 runs 11 residues. V was cut by 4 bases and J by 0 bases, with 4 bases left in between. Germline loops: CDR1 DFQATT, CDR2 SNEGSKA (reference sequence). The CDR3 coding sequence is TGCAGTGCTACCCTCTCCTACGAGCAGTACTTC. Its protein product is CSATLSYEQYF.

V usage is TRBV7-8 and J usage is TRBJ1-6; 7 bases line up with TRBD1. Looked up from germline, CDR1 is SGHVS and CDR2 is FQNEAQ. CDR3 length equals 15 residues. J lost 8 bases, V lost 4 bases, and 8 bases had no gene match. CDR3 bases: TGTGCCAGCAGCTCGGGACAGAGGGCCGATTCACCCCTCCACTTT. Translation: CASSSGQRADSPLHF. Drawing the rest from reference TRBV7-8 and TRBJ1-6, the complete variable domain is GAGVSQSPRYKVAKRGQDVALRCDPISGHVSLFWYQQALGQGPEFLTYFQNEAQLDKSGLPSDRFFAERPEGSVSTLKIQRTQQEDSAVYLCASSSGQRADSPLHFGNGTRLTVT.

In its sample, this clonotype was seen many times. The chain carries TRBV29-1 and TRBJ2-7, with 7 bases aligning to TRBD1. Trimming took 4 bases from V and 1 from J; bases not matched to a gene: 1. Germline V gene data show CDR1 as SQVTM and CDR2 as ANQGSEA. There are 12 residues in the CDR3. The chain's CDR3 is CSVVTGSYEQYF. CDR3 nucleotides: TGCAGCGTTGTGACAGGGTCCTACGAGCAGTACTTC.

This clonotype was seen a handful of times. The V call is TRBV10-3, the J call TRBJ1-3; D gene unclear. V was pared by 4 bases and J by 8 bases, with 3 bases between. The CDR3 is 10 amino acids. Per the germline V gene, CDR1 is ENHRY and CDR2 is SYGVKD. As DNA, the CDR3 is TGTGCCATCAGTGGGGACACCATATATTTT. The encoded protein is CAISGDTIYF.

In this sample, this clonotype turned up many times. In DNA, the CDR3 is TGCAGTGCTGTGGGACAGGGGGCGAACGAGCAGTACTTC. Its translation is CSAVGQGANEQYF. The chain combines TRBV20-1 with TRBJ2-7; 12 positions match TRBD1. The length of the CDR3 is 13 residues. Germline values: CDR1 DFQATT, CDR2 SNEGSKA (reference sequence). V lost 5 bases, J lost 5 bases, and 4 bases stayed unmatched.

The chain is built from TRBV7-9 and TRBJ1-2; 7 bases align to TRBD1. This CDR3 region has 15 residues. From germline, CDR1 is SEHNR and CDR2 FQNEAQ (reference sequence). The ends lost 4 bases at V and 0 bases at J; junction bases unmatched: 5. Written as DNA, the CDR3 is TGTGCCAGCAGCTCGATGACAGGGACTAACTATGGCTACACCTTC. Encoded protein: CASSSMTGTNYGYTF.

V and J are TRBV5-6 and TRBJ2-5; no firm D call. V was cut by 6 bases and J by 3 bases, with 12 bases left in between. Germline V gives CDR1 SGHDT, CDR2 YYEEEE. The CDR3 runs to 13 residues. CDR3 sequence: CASTRIVEETQYF. Here the CDR3 DNA reads TGTGCCAGCACCCGGATCGTAGAAGAGACCCAGTACTTC. Combining the CDR3 with reference TRBV5-6 and TRBJ2-5 gives the whole variable domain DAGVTQSPTHLIKTRGQQVTLRCSPKSGHDTVSWYQQALGQGPQFIFQYYEEEERQRGNFPDRFSGHQFPNYSSELNVNALLLGDSALYLCASTRIVEETQYFGPGTRLLVL.

J is TRBJ1-1 and V is TRBV20-1, with 10 positions matching TRBD1. CDR3 length equals 14 residues. V was clipped by 1 base and J by 11 bases; unmatched bases: 10. Germline V gene lookup returns CDR1 DFQATT and CDR2 SNEGSKA (reference sequence). The chain's CDR3 is CSARGQGAVFVAFF. Here the CDR3 DNA reads TGCAGTGCTAGAGGACAGGGGGCGGTATTTGTTGCTTTCTTT.

V usage is TRBV24-1 and J usage is TRBJ2-5, with 11 nucleotides matching TRBD2. CDR1 and CDR2 from the germline V gene are KGHDR and SFDVKD. V lost 3 bases and J lost 0; bases outside the gene matches: 5. The CDR3 sequence is 17 residues long. The CDR3 protein is CATSDPGTSGDQETQYF. CDR3 coding DNA: TGTGCCACCAGTGATCCCGGGACTAGCGGAGACCAAGAGACCCAGTACTTC.

The chain employs TRBV9 and TRBJ2-2; 11 bases fit TRBD1. This CDR3 has 16 amino acids. After removal of 0 bases from V and 4 bases from J, the junction contained 2 bases not matched to a gene. Germline V gene data show CDR1 as SGDLS and CDR2 as YYNGEE. Here the CDR3 DNA reads TGTGCCAGCAGCGTAGGCGGGACAGGGGGCACCGGGGAGCTGTTTTTT. The encoded protein is CASSVGGTGGTGELFF.

The gene calls are TRBV7-2 and TRBJ2-7; tentative D call: TRBD1 (5 bases). V gave up 6 bases and J gave up 7 bases, with 19 bases separating them. This CDR3 is built from 14 residues. The germline V gene has CDR1 SGHTA and CDR2 FQGNSA. The CDR3 protein is CASSPGSPDNEQYF. The DNA of the CDR3 is TGTGCCAGCAGTCCCGGGTCGCCGGACAATGAGCAGTACTTC.

Of note for this clonotype: A read error may be the cause here, since a much bigger clone is one base away. The rearrangement links TRBV11-2 to TRBJ1-2; D gene ambiguous. Trimming pared 5 bases from V and 9 bases from J, leaving 22 bases between. The germline gives CDR1 SGHAT, CDR2 FQNNGV. The CDR3 loop spans 15 amino acids. CDR3 bases: TGTGCCAGCAGCCACGGGGTAGGGCAGGCAGCTAGCTACACCTTC. Residues: CASSHGVGQAASYTF.

This clonotype showed up just once. The gene calls are TRBV2 and TRBJ2-7; 10 positions agree with TRBD1. With 6 bases clipped from V and 2 bases from J, the junction kept 7 bases outside the gene matches. Looked up from germline, CDR1 is SNHLY and CDR2 is FYNNEI. The CDR3 has 15 amino acids. The CDR3 DNA reads as TGTGCCAGCAGCCCAACGGGACAGGGGCCCTACGAGCAGTACTTC. Its translation is CASSPTGQGPYEQYF.

The J gene is TRBJ1-6, the V gene TRBV11-3; 10 nucleotides match TRBD1. V lost 5 bases to trimming and J lost 9 bases; unmatched junction nucleotides: 10. The CDR3 has 16 amino acids. Germline CDR1 is SGHNT and CDR2 is YENEEA. This CDR3 is CASSQPTGTGVSPLHF. In nucleotides, the CDR3 is TGTGCCAGCAGCCAACCGACCGGGACAGGGGTTTCACCCCTCCACTTT.